The present TCR beta chain was sequenced within a study of blood T cell repertoires in COVID-19. Original processing notes: Amplifying reference gene primers gave estimates of nucleated cell counts. Only in-frame clones appear in the TCRdb table, and some are missing; sequencing was by immunoSEQ multiplex PCR. The V and J calls and clone size were taken over from that table, and D and trimming were inferred from the DNA. This sample yields 26,000 or so clones, of which about 85% are seen a single time; around 5% belongs to the top ten. Germline values: CDR1 SGHRS, CDR2 YFSETQ. The CDR3 extends over 14 amino acids. The V and J ends lost 2 bases and 4 bases respectively, with 10 bases between them.

This chain uses TRBV5-1 with TRBJ1-3; D might be TRBD1 (5 bases). This clonotype was obtained from a man in his sixties with active COVID-19. Material: peripheral blood. Here the CDR3 reads CASSFSTDGNTIYF. The CDR3 nucleotides read TGCGCCAGCAGCTTCTCGACAGACGGAAACACCATATATTTT.